This note documents a single T cell receptor (beta chain) sequence. Authors' methods: Filtering differed since immunoSEQ provided only junctions, with no quality scores. Profiling relied on immunoSEQ multiplex PCR, and the TCRdb table lists in-frame clones only, not all of them. The V and J calls and clone size were taken over from that table, and D and trimming were inferred from the DNA. The table records around 240,000 clones, 50% to 75% of them present only once. Participating donors were healthy, HIV-negative adults free of recent acute infections or vaccinations. This sample was taken from a study of shared clonotypes between healthy human individuals. The sample was memory CD4+ T cells sorted from blood. Subset denoted: CD45RA-negative fraction. The receptor was derived from a man aged 25 to 45 in good health.

The CDR3 is CASSEAIGFF. The CDR3 DNA reads TGCGCCAGCAGCGAAGCCATAGGGTTCTTC. The chain links TRBV4-3 to TRBJ2-1, with D uncertain. The CDR3 spans 10 residues. V dropped 5 bases and J dropped 15 bases, with 11 bases sitting between them. CDR1 is LGHNA, CDR2 YSLEER, per germline.